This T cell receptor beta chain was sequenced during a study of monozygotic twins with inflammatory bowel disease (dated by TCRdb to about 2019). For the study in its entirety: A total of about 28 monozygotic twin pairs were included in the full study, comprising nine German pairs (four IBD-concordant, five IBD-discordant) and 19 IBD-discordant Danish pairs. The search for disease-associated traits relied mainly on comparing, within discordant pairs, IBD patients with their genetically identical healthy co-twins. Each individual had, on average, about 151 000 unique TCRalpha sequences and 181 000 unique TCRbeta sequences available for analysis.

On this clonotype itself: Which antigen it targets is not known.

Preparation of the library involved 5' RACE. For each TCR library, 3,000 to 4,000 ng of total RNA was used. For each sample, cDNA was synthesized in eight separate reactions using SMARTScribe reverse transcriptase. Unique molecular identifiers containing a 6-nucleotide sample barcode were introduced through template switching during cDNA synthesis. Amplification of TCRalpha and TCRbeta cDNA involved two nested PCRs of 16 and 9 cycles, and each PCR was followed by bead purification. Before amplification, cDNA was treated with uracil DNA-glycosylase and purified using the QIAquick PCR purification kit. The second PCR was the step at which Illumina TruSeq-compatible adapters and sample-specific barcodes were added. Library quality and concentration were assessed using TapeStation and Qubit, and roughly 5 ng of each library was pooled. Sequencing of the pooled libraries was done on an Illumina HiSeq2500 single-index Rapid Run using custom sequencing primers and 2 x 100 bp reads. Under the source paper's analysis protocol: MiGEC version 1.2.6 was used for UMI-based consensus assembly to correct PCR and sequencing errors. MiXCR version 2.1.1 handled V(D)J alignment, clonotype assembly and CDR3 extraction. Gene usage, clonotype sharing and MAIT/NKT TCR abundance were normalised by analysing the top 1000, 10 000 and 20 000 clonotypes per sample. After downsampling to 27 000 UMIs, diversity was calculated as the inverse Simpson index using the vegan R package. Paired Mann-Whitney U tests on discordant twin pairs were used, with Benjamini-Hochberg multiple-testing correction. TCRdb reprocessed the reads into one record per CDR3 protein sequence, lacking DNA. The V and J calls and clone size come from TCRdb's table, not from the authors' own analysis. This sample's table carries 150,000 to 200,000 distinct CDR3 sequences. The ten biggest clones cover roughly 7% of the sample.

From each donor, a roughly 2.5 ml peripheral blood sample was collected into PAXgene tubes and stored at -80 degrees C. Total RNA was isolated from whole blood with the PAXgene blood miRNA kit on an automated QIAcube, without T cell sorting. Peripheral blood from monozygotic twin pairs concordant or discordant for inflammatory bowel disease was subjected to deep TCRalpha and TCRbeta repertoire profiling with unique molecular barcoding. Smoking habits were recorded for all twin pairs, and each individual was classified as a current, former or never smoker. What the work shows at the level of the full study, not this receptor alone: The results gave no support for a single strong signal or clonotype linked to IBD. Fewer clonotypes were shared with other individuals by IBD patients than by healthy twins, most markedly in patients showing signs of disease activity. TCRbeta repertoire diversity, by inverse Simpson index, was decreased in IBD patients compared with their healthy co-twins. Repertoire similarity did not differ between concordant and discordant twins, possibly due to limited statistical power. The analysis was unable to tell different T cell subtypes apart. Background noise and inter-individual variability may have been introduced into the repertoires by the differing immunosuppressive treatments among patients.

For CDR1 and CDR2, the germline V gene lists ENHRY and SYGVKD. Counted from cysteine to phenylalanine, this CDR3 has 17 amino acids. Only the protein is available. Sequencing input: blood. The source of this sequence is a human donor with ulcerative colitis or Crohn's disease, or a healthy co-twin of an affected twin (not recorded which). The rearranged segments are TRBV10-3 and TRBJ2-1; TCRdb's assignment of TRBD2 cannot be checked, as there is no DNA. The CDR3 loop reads CAISEPVLAGVYNEQFF.